This paragraph covers one TCR beta chain sequence. The data originate from a study of identical twins. CDR3 length: 13 amino acids. With 6 bases removed from V and 4 bases from J, the gap between germline ends came to 12 bases. The germline V gene encodes CDR1 SNHLY and CDR2 FYNNEI. MiXCR, applied by TCRdb to the 5' RACE reads, yields one record per CDR3 protein. The sample records approximately 1.8 million distinct CDR3 sequences, less than 40% being singletons. Sequencing was performed on cord blood. This sequence was found in a newborn girl in good health. The chain uses TRBV2 and TRBJ2-5; D may be TRBD1 (6 bases). This CDR3 reads CASREQGAETQYF. Written as DNA, the CDR3 is TGTGCCAGCAGGGAACAGGGTGCAGAGACCCAGTACTTC.